The 13 T cell receptor beta chains below were found in one sample sequenced in a study of beta chain features in type 1 diabetes. Isolated RNA was reverse transcribed in full, so expressed TCRB transcripts were sequenced. The data were produced by immunoSEQ multiplex PCR, yet TCRdb's version contains in-frame clones alone and is incomplete. The data contain a few hundred thousand clones, about 15% of them singletons. Input material: naive CD4+ T cells from blood. The receptors were sampled from a woman younger than 30 in good health.

The sample holds a few counts of this clone. The chain carries TRBV5-6 and TRBJ1-5, with D perhaps matching TRBD1 (6 bases). The CDR3 sequence is 14 residues long. Germline V lookup: CDR1 SGHDT, CDR2 YYEEEE. V was clipped by 1 base and J by 7 bases, with 12 bases between them. CDR3 protein: CASSLSGVWQPQHF. CDR3 DNA: TGTGCCAGCAGCTTGTCAGGGGTCTGGCAGCCCCAGCATTTT. The full variable domain, rest sourced from reference TRBV5-6 and TRBJ1-5, is DAGVTQSPTHLIKTRGQQVTLRCSPKSGHDTVSWYQQALGQGPQFIFQYYEEEERQRGNFPDRFSGHQFPNYSSELNVNALLLGDSALYLCASSLSGVWQPQHFGDGTRLSIL.

The rearrangement joins TRBV6-6 to TRBJ1-2; no reliable D call. The germline V gene encodes CDR1 MNHNY and CDR2 SVGAGI (reference sequence). The ends were cut back, 5 bases at V and 4 bases at J, with 14 bases in the middle. The CDR3 totals 14 residues. The CDR3 coding sequence is TGTGCCAGCAGTACCCGGGGTAGATCCTATGGCTACACCTTC. Its translation is CASSTRGRSYGYTF.

The chain employs TRBV23-1 and TRBJ2-4; maybe TRBD2 (5 bases). TRBV23-1 is marked as an open reading frame, function uncertain. The CDR3 is 18 amino acids. Trimming shortened V by 6 bases and J by 0 bases, and 21 bases separated the two germline ends. The CDR3 nucleotides are TGCGCCAGCAGACACGGGCGGGCGATTCATCTAGCCAAAAACATTCAGTACTTC. It yields the protein CASRHGRAIHLAKNIQYF.

The sample holds a few counts of this clone. The chain combines TRBV19 with TRBJ1-2, with TRBD1 as a possible D gene (5 bases). Germline-derived CDR1 and CDR2 are LNHDA and SQIVND (reference sequence). The germline V and J ends were trimmed by 3 bases and 7 bases, with 15 bases remaining between them. There are 14 residues in the CDR3. In DNA, the CDR3 is TGTGCCAGTAGTATTGGGGCAGGGTTCTCTGGCTACACCTTC. It codes for CASSIGAGFSGYTF.

This rearrangement joins TRBV27 to TRBJ2-7; weak D call: TRBD2 (6 bases). The germline CDR1 and CDR2 sequences are MNHEY and SMNVEV (reference sequence). CDR3 length equals 13 residues. V gave up 6 bases and J gave up 4 bases, with 13 bases separating them. The CDR3 DNA follows: TGTGCCAGCAGCGGACTCCGGGGGTACGAGCAGTACTTC. This encodes CASSGLRGYEQYF.

This clone was picked up a small number of times. The V call is TRBV9, the J call TRBJ2-1; TRBD2 matches 13 bases. The CDR3 is 16 residues long. Germline CDR1 reads SGDLS; CDR2 reads YYNGEE. The V and J ends lost 2 bases and 6 bases, in that order; junction bases with no gene match: 5. The CDR3 spells CASSVPGLAGINEQFF. CDR3 DNA: TGTGCCAGCAGCGTCCCGGGACTAGCGGGAATCAATGAGCAGTTCTTC.

This clone has only a few counts. This rearrangement joins TRBV19 to TRBJ2-1; 8 nucleotides align to TRBD2. V lost 6 bases and J lost 5; bases outside the gene matches: 9. Per the germline V gene, CDR1 is LNHDA and CDR2 is SQIVND (reference sequence). This CDR3 region has 15 residues. The CDR3 loop is CASSGTSWSHNEQFF. The CDR3 bases are TGTGCCAGTAGCGGGACTAGTTGGTCGCACAATGAGCAGTTCTTC.

The V call is TRBV15, the J call TRBJ1-3; D may be TRBD1 (5 bases). Germline lookup yields CDR1 LNHNV and CDR2 YYDKDF (reference sequence). CDR3 length: 16 amino acids. V lost 0 bases and J lost 0, with 9 bases in between. The CDR3 DNA reads TGTGCCACCAGCAGAGAACCGACAGCCTCTGGAAACACCATATATTTT. Amino acid sequence: CATSREPTASGNTIYF.

This clone was seen a few times. The V call is TRBV7-2, the J call TRBJ2-2; the match to TRBD2 covers 9 bases. The CDR3 spans 16 residues. In germline, CDR1 is SGHTA, CDR2 FQGNSA. V lost 3 bases, J lost 5 bases, and 7 bases stayed unmatched. CDR3 sequence reads: CASSFSGRGYTGELFF. In DNA form, the CDR3 reads TGTGCCAGCAGCTTTAGCGGGAGAGGGTATACCGGGGAGCTGTTTTTT.

The chain links TRBV9 to TRBJ1-2; 9 bases match TRBD1. This CDR3 region has 18 residues. The V gene's germline CDR1 is SGDLS and CDR2 YYNGEE. Trimming cost V 6 bases and J 1 base; bases outside gene matches: 16. The CDR3 region has the DNA TGTGCCAGCAACCAAGTAGGGACAGGGTATCAAAGTAACTATGGCTACACCTTC. This gives the protein CASNQVGTGYQSNYGYTF. The full variable domain, completed using reference TRBV9 and TRBJ1-2, is DSGVTQTPKHLITATGQRVTLRCSPRSGDLSVYWYQQSLDQGLQFLIQYYNGEERAKGNILERFSAQQFPDLHSELNLSSLELGDSALYFCASNQVGTGYQSNYGYTFGSGTRLTVV.

This clone has just a few counts. The rearrangement uses TRBV30 and TRBJ2-1; 11 nucleotides line up with TRBD1. V shed 3 bases, J shed 8 bases, and the junction held 6 bases outside the gene matches. CDR1 and CDR2 from the germline V gene are GTSNPN and SVGIG (reference sequence). The CDR3 runs to 14 residues. The CDR3 DNA sequence: TGTGCCTGGAGCCCGCCGGGACAGGGGGATGAGCAGTTCTTC. This sequence encodes CAWSPPGQGDEQFF.

This clone has only a few counts. The chain uses TRBV28 and TRBJ2-7; 7 bases line up with TRBD1. With 6 bases clipped from V and 2 bases from J, the junction kept 7 bases outside the gene matches. The CDR3 totals 14 residues. The germline CDR1 and CDR2 sequences are MDHEN and SYDVKM. In DNA form, the CDR3 reads TGTGCCAGCAGACCGGGACAGCCGACCTACGAGCAGTACTTC. Protein sequence: CASRPGQPTYEQYF.

There are a few counts of this clone. This sequence joins TRBV25-1 and TRBJ2-3, with 12 bases lining up with TRBD1. The CDR3 covers 16 residues. The germline V gene has CDR1 MGHDK and CDR2 SYGVNS. Germline trimming cut 0 bases from V and 4 bases from J; bases unmatched to any gene: 2. CDR3 in amino acids: CASSEYGTGGSDTQYF. Written as DNA, the CDR3 is TGTGCCAGCAGTGAATATGGGACAGGGGGCTCAGATACGCAGTATTTT.